The T cell receptor beta chain described here comes from a study of graft-versus-host responses after intestinal transplantation. In the study overall: Recipients got multivisceral, liver-intestinal, or isolated intestinal transplants. The study gave all recipients anti-thymocyte globulin induction, then tacrolimus and steroids for about three years.

With respect to this clone: Its antigen is not known.

With 6 bases removed from V and 3 bases from J, the gap between germline ends came to 12 bases. Germline values: CDR1 MNHEY, CDR2 SMNVEV (reference sequence). The CDR3 has 13 residues. This table comes from immunoSEQ multiplex PCR, and its TCRdb copy is limited to in-frame clones, with some not included. The data contain about 120,000 clones, 85% to 95% of them singletons. The source is a human donor who received an intestinal transplant. Specimen: unstimulated CD8+ T cells sorted from spleen or lymph node cells, collected before intestinal transplant. J is TRBJ2-7 and V is TRBV27; D is undetermined. In DNA, the CDR3 is TGTGCCAGCAGCCCCTACCCGAGCTACGAGCAGTACTTC. Protein product: CASSPYPSYEQYF.